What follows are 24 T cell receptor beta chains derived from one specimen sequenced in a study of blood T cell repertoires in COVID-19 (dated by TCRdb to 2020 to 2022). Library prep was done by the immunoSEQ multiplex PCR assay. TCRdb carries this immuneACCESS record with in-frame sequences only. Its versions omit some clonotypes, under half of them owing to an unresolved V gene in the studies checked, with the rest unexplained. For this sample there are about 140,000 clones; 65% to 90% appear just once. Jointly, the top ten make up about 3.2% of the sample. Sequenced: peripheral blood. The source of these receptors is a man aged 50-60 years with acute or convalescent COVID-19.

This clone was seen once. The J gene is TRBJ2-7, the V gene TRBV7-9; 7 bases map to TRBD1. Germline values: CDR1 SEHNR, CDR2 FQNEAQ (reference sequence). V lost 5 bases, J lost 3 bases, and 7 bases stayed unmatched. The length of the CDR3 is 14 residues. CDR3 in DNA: TGTGCCAGCAGCCCCGCCGGGACAGTCTACGAGCAGTACTTC. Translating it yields CASSPAGTVYEQYF.

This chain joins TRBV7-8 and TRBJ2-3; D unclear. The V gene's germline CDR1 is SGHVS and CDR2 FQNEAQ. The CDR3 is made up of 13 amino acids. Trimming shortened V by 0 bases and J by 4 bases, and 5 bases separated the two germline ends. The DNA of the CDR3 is TGTGCCAGCAGCTTAGCGTCCGCAGATACGCAGTATTTT. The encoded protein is CASSLASADTQYF.

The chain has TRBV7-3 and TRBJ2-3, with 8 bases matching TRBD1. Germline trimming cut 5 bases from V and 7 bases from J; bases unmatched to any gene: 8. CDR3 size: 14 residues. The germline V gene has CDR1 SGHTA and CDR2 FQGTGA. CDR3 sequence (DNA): TGTGCCAGCAGCCAAAGCCAGGGGGCATATACGCAGTATTTT. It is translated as CASSQSQGAYTQYF.

CDR3: CASSLRDQPQHF. CDR3 DNA sequence: TGTGCCAGCAGTTTGCGGGATCAGCCCCAGCATTTT. The chain links TRBV12-3 or TRBV12-4 to TRBJ1-5; D gene uncertain. V was shortened by 3 bases and J by 5 bases, with 5 bases between the two germline ends. The CDR3 has 12 residues.

The CDR3 DNA follows: TGTGCCAGCAGCCAAACTAGCGGGAGTTCCCTCCGCCCGGCGTACGAGCAGTACTTC. This sequence encodes CASSQTSGSSLRPAYEQYF. The chain joins TRBV3-1 (or the pseudogene TRBV3-2) to TRBJ2-7; the match to TRBD2 covers 11 bases. Germline V CDR1 and CDR2: LGHDT, YNNKEL (reference sequence). This CDR3 has 19 amino acids. V shed 2 bases, J shed 4 bases, and the junction held 16 bases outside the gene matches.

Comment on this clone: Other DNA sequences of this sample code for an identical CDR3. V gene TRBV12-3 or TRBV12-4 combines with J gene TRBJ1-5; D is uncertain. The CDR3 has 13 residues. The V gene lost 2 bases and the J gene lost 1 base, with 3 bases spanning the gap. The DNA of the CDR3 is TGTGCCAGCAGTTTACTCAGCAATCAGCCCCAGCATTTT. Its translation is CASSLLSNQPQHF.

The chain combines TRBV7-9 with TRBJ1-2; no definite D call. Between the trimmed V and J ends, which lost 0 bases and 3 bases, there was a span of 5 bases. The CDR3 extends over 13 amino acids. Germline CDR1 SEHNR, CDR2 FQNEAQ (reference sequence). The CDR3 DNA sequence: TGTGCCAGCAGCTTAGCCAGTGACTATGGCTACACCTTC. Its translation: CASSLASDYGYTF.

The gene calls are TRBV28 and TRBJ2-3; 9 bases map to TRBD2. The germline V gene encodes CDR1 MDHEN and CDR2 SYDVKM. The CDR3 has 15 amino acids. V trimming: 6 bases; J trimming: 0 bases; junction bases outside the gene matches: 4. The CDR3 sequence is CASSLLAGSTDTQYF. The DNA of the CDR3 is TGTGCCAGCAGCTTGCTAGCGGGGAGCACAGATACGCAGTATTTT.

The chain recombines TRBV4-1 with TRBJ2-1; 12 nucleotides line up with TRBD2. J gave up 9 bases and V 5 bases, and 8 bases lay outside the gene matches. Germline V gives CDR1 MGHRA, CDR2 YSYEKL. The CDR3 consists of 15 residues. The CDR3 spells CASSATSGSEVEQFF. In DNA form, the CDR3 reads TGCGCCAGCAGCGCGACTAGCGGGAGTGAGGTTGAGCAGTTCTTC.

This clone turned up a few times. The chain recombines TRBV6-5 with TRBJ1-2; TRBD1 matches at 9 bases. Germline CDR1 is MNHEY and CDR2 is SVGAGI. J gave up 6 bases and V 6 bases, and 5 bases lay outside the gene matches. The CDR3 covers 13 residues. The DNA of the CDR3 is TGTGCCAGCAGGAGGGACAGGGACCATGGCTACACCTTC. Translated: CASRRDRDHGYTF.

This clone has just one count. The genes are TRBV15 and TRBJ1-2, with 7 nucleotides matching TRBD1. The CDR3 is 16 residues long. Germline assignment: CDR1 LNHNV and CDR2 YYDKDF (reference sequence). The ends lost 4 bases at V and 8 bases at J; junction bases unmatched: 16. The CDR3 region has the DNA TGTGCCACCAGCACCGACAGGGCCCCCCTCGTGAGCGGCTACACCTTC. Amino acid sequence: CATSTDRAPLVSGYTF.

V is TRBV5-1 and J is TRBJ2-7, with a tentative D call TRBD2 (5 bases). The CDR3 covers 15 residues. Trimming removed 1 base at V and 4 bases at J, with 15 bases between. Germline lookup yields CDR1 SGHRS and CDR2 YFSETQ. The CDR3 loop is CASSLNWATGYEQYF. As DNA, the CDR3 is TGCGCCAGCAGCTTGAATTGGGCCACGGGGTACGAGCAGTACTTC. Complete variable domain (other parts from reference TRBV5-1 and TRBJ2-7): KAGVTQTPRYLIKTRGQQVTLSCSPISGHRSVSWYQQTPGQGLQFLFEYFSETQRNKGNFPGRFSGRQFSNSRSEMNVSTLELGDSALYLCASSLNWATGYEQYFGPGTRLTVT.

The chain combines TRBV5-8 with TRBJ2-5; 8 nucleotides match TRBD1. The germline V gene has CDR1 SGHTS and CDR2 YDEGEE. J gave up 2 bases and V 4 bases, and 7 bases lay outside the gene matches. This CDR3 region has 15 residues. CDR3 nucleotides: TGTGCCAGCAGCCTAGGACAGGGTCCACAAGAGACCCAGTACTTC. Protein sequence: CASSLGQGPQETQYF.

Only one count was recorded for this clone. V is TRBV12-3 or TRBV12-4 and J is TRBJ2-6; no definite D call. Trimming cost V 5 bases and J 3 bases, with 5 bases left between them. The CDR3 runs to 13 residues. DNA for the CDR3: TGTGCCAGCAGTCCTTATGGGGCCAACGTCCTGACTTTC. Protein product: CASSPYGANVLTF.

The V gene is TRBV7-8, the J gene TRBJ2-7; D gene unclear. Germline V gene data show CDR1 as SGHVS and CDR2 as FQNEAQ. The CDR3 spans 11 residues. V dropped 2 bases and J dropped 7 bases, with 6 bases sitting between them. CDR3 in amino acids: CASSLHREQYF. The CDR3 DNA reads TGTGCCAGCAGCTTACATCGGGAGCAGTACTTC.

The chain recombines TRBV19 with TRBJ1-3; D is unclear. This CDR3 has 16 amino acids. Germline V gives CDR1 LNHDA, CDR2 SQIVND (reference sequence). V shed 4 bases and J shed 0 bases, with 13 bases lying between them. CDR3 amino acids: CASSRNGRDSGNTIYF. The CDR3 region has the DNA TGTGCCAGTAGTAGGAATGGACGGGACTCTGGAAACACCATATATTTT.

The CDR3: CSVEDPRSYDEQYF. CDR3 bases: TGCAGCGTTGAAGATCCCAGGTCTTACGACGAGCAGTACTTC. The V gene is TRBV29-1, the J gene TRBJ2-7; D is ambiguous. The CDR3 is 14 amino acids. V lost 0 bases and J lost 5, with 14 bases in between. Germline V gene sequence: CDR1 SQVTM, CDR2 ANQGSEA.

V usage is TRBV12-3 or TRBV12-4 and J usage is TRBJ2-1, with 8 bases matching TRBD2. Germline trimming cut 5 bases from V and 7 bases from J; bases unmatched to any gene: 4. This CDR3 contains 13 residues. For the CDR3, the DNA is TGTGCCAGCAGTCCTCGCGGGGGGAATGAGCAGTTCTTC. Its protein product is CASSPRGGNEQFF.

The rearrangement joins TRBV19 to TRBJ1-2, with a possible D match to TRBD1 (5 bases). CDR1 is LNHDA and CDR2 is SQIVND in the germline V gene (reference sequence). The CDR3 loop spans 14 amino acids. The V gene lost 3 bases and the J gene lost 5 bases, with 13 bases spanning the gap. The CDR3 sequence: CASSIGTGGYGYTF. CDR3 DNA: TGTGCCAGTAGTATCGGTACGGGGGGTTATGGCTACACCTTC.

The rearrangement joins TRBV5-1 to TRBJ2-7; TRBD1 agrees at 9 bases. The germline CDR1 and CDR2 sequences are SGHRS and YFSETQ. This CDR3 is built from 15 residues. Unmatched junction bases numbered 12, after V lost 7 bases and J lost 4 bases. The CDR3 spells CASATGDREVYEQYF. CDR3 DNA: TGCGCCAGCGCGACGGGGGACAGGGAAGTGTACGAGCAGTACTTC.

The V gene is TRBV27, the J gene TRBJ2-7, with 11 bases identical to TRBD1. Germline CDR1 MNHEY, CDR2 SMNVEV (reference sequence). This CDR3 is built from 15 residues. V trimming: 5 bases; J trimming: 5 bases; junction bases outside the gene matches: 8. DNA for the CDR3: TGTGCCAGCAGTCCCCAGGGACAGGGGGTACACGAGCAGTACTTC. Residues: CASSPQGQGVHEQYF.

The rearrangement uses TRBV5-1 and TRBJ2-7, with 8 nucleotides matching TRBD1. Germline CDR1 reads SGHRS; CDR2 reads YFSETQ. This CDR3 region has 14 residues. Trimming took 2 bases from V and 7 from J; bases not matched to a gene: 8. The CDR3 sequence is CASSFSQGAYEQYF. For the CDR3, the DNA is TGCGCCAGCAGCTTTAGCCAGGGGGCGTATGAGCAGTACTTC.

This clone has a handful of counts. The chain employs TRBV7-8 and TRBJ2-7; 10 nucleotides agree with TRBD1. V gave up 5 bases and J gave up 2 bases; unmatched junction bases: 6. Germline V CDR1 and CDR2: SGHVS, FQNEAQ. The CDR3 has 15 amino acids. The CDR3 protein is CASSPLGQGTYEQYF. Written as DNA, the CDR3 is TGTGCCAGCAGCCCGCTGGGACAGGGGACCTACGAGCAGTACTTC.

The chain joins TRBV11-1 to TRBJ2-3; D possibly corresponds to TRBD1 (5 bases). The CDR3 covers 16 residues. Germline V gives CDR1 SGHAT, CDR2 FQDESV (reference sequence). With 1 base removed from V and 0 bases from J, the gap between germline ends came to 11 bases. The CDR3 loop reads CASSLGLTASTDTQYF. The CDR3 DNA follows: TGTGCCAGCAGCTTAGGATTGACAGCTAGCACAGATACGCAGTATTTT.